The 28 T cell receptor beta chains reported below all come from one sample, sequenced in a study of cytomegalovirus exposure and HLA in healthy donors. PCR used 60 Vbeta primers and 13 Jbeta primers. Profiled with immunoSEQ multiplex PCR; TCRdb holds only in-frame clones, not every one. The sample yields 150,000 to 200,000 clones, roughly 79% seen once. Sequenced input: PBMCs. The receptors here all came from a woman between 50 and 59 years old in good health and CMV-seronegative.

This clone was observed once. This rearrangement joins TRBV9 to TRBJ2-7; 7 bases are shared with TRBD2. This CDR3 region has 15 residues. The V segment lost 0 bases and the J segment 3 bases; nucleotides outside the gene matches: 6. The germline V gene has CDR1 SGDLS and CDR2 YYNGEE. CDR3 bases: TGTGCCAGCAGCGTAGGGAGAGCGGGATACTACGAGCAGTACTTC. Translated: CASSVGRAGYYEQYF.

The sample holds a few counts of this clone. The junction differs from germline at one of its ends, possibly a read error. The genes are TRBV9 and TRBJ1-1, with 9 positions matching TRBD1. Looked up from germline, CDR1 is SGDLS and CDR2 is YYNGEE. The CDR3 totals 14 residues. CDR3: CASSVGTGNSEAFF. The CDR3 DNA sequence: TGTGCCAGCAGCGTCGGGACAGGGAACTCTGAAGCTTTCTTT.

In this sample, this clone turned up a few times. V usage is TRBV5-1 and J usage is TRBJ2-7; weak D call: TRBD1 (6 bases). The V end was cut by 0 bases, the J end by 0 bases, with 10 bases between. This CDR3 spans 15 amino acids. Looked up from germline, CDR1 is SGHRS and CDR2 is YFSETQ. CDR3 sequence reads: CASSLGTASSYEQYF. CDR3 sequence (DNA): TGCGCCAGCAGCTTGGGGACAGCTAGCTCCTACGAGCAGTACTTC.

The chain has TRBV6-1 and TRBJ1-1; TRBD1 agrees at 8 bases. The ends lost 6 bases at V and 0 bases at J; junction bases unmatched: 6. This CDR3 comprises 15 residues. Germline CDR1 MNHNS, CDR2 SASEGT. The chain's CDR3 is CASSELQGVNTEAFF. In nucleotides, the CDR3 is TGTGCCAGCAGCGAACTACAGGGGGTGAACACTGAAGCTTTCTTT.

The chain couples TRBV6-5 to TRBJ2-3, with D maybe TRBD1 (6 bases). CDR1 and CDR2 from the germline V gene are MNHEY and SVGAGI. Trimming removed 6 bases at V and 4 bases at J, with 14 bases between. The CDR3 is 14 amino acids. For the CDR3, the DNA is TGTGCCAGCAGGGGGGCCGGTAGGTCAGATACGCAGTATTTT. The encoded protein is CASRGAGRSDTQYF.

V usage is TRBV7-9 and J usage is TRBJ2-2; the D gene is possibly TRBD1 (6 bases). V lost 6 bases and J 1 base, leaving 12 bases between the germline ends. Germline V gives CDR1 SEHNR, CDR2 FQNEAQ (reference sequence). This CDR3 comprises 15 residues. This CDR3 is CASRTPGVNTGELFF. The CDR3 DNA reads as TGTGCCAGCAGGACCCCAGGGGTGAACACCGGGGAGCTGTTTTTT.

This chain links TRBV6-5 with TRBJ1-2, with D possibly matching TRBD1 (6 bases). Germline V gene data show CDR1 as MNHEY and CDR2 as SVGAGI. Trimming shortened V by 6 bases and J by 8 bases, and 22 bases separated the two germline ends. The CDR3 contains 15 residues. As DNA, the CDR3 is TGTGCCAGCAGCCCTGACGGGGAGGGGGTAAAGGGCTACACCTTC. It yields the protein CASSPDGEGVKGYTF.

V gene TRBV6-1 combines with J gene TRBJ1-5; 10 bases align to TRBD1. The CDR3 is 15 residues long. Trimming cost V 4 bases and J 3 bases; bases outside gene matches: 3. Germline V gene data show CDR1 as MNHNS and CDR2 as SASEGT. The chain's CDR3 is CASSGQGAANQPQHF. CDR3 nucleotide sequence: TGTGCCAGCAGTGGACAGGGGGCTGCCAATCAGCCCCAGCATTTT.

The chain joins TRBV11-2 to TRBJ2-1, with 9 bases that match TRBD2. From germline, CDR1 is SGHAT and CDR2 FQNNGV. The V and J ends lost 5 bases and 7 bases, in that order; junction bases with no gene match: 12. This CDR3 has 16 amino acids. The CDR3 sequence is CASSLQRAGGVNEQFF. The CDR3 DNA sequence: TGTGCCAGCAGCCTCCAGAGGGCGGGAGGGGTTAATGAGCAGTTCTTC. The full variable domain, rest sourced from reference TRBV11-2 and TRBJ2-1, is EAGVAQSPRYKIIEKRQSVAFWCNPISGHATLYWYQQILGQGPKLLIQFQNNGVVDDSQLPKDRFSAERLKGVDSTLKIQPAKLEDSAVYLCASSLQRAGGVNEQFFGPGTRLTVL.

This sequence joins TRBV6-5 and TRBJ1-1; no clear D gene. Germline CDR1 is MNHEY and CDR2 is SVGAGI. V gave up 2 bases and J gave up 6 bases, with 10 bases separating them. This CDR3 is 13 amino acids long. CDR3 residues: CASSYGRRAEAFF. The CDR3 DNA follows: TGTGCCAGCAGTTACGGAAGGAGGGCTGAAGCTTTCTTT.

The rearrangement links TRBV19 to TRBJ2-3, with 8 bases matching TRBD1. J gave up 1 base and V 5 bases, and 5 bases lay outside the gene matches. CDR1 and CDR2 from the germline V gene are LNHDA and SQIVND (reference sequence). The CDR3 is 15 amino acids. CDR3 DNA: TGTGCCAGTAGTGAGACAGGGGTGGGCACAGATACGCAGTATTTT. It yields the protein CASSETGVGTDTQYF.

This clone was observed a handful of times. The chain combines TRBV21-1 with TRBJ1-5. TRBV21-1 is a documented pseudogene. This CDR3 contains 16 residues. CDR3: CASTHQYLTGNQPQHF. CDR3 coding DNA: TGTGCCAGCACCCATCAATATCTGACTGGGAATCAGCCCCAGCATTTT.

CDR3 protein: CASSSSGETYEQYF. Written as DNA, the CDR3 is TGTGCCAGCAGTAGTTCAGGGGAGACTTACGAGCAGTACTTC. The rearrangement uses TRBV9 and TRBJ2-7, with a possible D match to TRBD1 (6 bases). This CDR3 is 14 amino acids long. The V gene's germline CDR1 is SGDLS and CDR2 YYNGEE. V dropped 5 bases and J dropped 4 bases, with 16 bases sitting between them. Variable domain in full (rest from reference TRBV9 and TRBJ2-7): DSGVTQTPKHLITATGQRVTLRCSPRSGDLSVYWYQQSLDQGLQFLIQYYNGEERAKGNILERFSAQQFPDLHSELNLSSLELGDSALYFCASSSSGETYEQYFGPGTRLTVT.

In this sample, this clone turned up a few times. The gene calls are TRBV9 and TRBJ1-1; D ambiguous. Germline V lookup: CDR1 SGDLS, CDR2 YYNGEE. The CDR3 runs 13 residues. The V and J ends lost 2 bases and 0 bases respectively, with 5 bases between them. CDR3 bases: TGTGCCAGCAGCGTCCAGTTGAACACTGAAGCTTTCTTT. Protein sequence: CASSVQLNTEAFF. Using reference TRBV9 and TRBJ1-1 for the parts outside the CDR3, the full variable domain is DSGVTQTPKHLITATGQRVTLRCSPRSGDLSVYWYQQSLDQGLQFLIQYYNGEERAKGNILERFSAQQFPDLHSELNLSSLELGDSALYFCASSVQLNTEAFFGQGTRLTVV.

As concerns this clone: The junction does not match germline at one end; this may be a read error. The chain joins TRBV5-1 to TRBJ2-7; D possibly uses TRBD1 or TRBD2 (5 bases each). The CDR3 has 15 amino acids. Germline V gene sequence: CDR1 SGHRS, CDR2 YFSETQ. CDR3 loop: CASSLGESPLSEQYF. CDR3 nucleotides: TGCGCCAGCAGTTTGGGGGAGAGCCCTTTGAGCGAGCAGTACTTC.

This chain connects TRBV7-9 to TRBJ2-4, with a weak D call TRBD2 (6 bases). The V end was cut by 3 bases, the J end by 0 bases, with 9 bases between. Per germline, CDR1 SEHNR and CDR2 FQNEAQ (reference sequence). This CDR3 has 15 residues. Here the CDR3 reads CASSFWRGAKNIQYF. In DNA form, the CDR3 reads TGTGCCAGCAGCTTTTGGAGGGGAGCCAAAAACATTCAGTACTTC. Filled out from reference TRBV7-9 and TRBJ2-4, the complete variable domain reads DTGVSQNPRHKITKRGQNVTFRCDPISEHNRLYWYRQTLGQGPEFLTYFQNEAQLEKSRLLSDRFSAERPKGSFSTLEIQRTEQGDSAMYLCASSFWRGAKNIQYFGAGTRLSVL.

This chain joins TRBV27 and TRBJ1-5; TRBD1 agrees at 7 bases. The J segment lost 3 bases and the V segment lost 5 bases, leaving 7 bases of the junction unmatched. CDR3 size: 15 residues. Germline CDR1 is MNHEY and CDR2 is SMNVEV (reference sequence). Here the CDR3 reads CASSPGQQPNQPQHF. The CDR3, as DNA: TGTGCCAGCAGTCCGGGACAGCAGCCCAATCAGCCCCAGCATTTT.

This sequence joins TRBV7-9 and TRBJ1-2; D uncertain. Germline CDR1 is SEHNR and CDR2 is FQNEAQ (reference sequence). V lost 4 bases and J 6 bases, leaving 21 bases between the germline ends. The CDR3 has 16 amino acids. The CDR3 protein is CASSSTDSGKEDGYTF. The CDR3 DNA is TGTGCCAGCAGCTCCACCGACTCCGGGAAAGAGGATGGCTACACCTTC.

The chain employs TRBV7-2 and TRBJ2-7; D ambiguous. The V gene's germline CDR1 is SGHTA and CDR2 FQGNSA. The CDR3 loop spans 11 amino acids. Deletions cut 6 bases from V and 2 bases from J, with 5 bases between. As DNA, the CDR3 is TGTGCCAGCAGGCAGACCTACGAGCAGTACTTC. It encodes CASRQTYEQYF.

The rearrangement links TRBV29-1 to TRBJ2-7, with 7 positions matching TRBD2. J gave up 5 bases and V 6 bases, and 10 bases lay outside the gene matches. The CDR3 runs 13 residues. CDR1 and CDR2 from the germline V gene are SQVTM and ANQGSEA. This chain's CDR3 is CSVAGEGLDEQYF. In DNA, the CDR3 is TGCAGCGTCGCGGGGGAGGGATTGGACGAGCAGTACTTC.

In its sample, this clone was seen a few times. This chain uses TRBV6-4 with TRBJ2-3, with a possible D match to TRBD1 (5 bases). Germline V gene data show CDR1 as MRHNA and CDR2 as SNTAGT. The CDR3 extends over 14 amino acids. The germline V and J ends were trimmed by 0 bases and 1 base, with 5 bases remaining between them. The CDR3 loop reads CASSDSGGTDTQYF. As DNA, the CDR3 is TGTGCCAGCAGTGACTCAGGGGGCACAGATACGCAGTATTTT.

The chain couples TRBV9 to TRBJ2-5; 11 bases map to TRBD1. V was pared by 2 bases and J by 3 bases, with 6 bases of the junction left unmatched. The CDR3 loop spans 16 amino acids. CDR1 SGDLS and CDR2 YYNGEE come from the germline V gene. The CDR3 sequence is CASSVPRDRGEETQYF. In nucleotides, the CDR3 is TGTGCCAGCAGCGTTCCCCGGGACAGGGGGGAAGAGACCCAGTACTTC.

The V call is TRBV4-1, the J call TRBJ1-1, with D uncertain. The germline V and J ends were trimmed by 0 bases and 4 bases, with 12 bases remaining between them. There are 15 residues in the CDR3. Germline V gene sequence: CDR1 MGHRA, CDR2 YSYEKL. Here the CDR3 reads CASSQDFQVSTEAFF. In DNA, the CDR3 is TGCGCCAGCAGCCAAGATTTCCAGGTCAGCACTGAAGCTTTCTTT.

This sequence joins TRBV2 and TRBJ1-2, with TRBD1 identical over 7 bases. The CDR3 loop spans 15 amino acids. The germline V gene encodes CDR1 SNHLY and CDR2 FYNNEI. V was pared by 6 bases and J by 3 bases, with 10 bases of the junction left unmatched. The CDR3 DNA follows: TGTGCCAGCAGCATACCGGGACAGACGCACTATGGCTACACCTTC. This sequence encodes CASSIPGQTHYGYTF.

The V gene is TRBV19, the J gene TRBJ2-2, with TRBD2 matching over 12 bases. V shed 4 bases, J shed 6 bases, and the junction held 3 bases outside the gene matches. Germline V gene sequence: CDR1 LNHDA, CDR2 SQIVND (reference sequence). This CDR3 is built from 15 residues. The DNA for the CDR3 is TGTGCCAGTAGTAGGACTAGCGGGACTTCCGGGGAGCTGTTTTTT. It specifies CASSRTSGTSGELFF.

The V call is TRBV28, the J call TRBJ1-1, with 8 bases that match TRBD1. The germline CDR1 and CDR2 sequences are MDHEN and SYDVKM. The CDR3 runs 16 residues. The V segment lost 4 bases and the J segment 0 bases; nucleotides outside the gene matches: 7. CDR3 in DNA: TGTGCCAGCAGTTCCGGACAGGGTTTCATGAACACTGAAGCTTTCTTT. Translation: CASSSGQGFMNTEAFF. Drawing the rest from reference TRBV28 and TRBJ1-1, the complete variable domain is DVKVTQSSRYLVKRTGEKVFLECVQDMDHENMFWYRQDPGLGLRLIYFSYDVKMKEKGDIPEGYSVSREKKERFSLILESASTNQTSMYLCASSSGQGFMNTEAFFGQGTRLTVV.

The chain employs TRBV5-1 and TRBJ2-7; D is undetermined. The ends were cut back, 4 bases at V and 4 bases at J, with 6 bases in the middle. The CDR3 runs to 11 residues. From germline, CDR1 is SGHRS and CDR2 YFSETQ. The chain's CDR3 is CASSGNYEQYF. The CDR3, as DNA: TGCGCCAGCAGCGGCAATTACGAGCAGTACTTC. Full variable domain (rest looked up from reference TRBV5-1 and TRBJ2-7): KAGVTQTPRYLIKTRGQQVTLSCSPISGHRSVSWYQQTPGQGLQFLFEYFSETQRNKGNFPGRFSGRQFSNSRSEMNVSTLELGDSALYLCASSGNYEQYFGPGTRLTVT.

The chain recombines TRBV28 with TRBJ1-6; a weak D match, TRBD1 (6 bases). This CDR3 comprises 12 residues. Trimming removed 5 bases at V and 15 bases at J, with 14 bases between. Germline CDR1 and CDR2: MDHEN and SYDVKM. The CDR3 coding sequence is TGTGCCAGCAGTCCGGCCCAACAGGGCCTCCACTTT. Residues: CASSPAQQGLHF. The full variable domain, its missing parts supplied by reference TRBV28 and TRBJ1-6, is DVKVTQSSRYLVKRTGEKVFLECVQDMDHENMFWYRQDPGLGLRLIYFSYDVKMKEKGDIPEGYSVSREKKERFSLILESASTNQTSMYLCASSPAQQGLHFGNGTRLTVT.